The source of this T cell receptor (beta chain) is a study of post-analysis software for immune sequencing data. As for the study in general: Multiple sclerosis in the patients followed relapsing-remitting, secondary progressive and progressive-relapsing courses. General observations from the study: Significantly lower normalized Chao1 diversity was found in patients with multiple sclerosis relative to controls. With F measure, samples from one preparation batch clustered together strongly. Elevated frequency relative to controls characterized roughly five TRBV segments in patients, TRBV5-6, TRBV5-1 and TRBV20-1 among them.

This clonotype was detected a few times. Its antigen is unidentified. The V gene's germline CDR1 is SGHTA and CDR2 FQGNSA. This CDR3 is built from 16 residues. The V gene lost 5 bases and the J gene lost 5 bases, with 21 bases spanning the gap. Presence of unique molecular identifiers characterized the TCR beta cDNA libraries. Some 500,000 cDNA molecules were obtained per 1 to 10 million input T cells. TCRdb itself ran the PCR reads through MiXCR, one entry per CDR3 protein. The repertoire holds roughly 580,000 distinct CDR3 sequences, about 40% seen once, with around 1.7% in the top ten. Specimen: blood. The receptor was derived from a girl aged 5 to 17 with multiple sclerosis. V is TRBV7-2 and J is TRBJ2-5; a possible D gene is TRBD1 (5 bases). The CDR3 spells CASSPPRGRSGETQYF. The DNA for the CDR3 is TGTGCCAGCAGCCCACCCCGTGGCAGGTCAGGGGAGACCCAGTACTTC.